This T cell receptor beta chain came from a study of T cells after yellow fever vaccination. This clonotype has ten or more counts. Its antigen is as yet unknown. Overall study results and limits: Clonotypes appearing in both CD4 and CD8 compartments existed, and their share was small.

TCRdb re-derived calls from the 5' RACE reads in MiXCR, one entry per CDR3 protein. There are some 250,000 distinct CDR3 sequences in the sample; about 3.9% occur only once, and about 19% lies in the top ten. V lost 5 bases to trimming and J lost 3 bases; unmatched junction nucleotides: 4. This CDR3 spans 14 amino acids. Germline V lookup: CDR1 SGHDN, CDR2 FVKESK. The receptor was isolated from a man aged 18 to 30 who received the YFV17D yellow fever vaccine. The chain links TRBV14 to TRBJ2-3; 8 bases line up with TRBD2. The source material was PBMCs, sampled 15 days after the yellow fever booster vaccination. CDR3 loop: CASSIAGYTDTQYF. The DNA of the CDR3 is TGTGCCAGCAGCATAGCGGGGTATACAGATACGCAGTATTTT.